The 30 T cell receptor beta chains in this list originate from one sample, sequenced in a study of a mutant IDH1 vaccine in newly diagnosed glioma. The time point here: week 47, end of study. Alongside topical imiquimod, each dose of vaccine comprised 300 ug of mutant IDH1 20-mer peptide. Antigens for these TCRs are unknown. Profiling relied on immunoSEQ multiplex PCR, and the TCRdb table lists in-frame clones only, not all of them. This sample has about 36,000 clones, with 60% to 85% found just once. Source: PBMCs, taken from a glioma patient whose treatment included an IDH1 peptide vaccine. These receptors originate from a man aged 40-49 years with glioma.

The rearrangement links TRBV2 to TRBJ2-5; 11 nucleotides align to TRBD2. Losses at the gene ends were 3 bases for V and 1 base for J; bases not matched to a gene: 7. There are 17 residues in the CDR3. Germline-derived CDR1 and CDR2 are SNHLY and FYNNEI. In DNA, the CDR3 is TGTGCCAGCAGTGAGAGTGGACTAGCGGGCCGCCAAGAGACCCAGTACTTC. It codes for CASSESGLAGRQETQYF.

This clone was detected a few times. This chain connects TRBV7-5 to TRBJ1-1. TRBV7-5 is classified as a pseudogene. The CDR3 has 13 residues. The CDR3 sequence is CARSLGQNTEAFF. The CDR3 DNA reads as TGTGCCAGAAGCTTAGGCCAAAACACTGAAGCTTTCTTT.

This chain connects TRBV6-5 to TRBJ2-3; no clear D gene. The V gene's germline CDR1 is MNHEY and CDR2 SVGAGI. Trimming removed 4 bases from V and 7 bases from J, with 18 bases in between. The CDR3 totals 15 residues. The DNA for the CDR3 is TGTGCCAGCAGTTCCCCCACTTCGGTCTCGAATACGCAGTATTTT. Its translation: CASSSPTSVSNTQYF.

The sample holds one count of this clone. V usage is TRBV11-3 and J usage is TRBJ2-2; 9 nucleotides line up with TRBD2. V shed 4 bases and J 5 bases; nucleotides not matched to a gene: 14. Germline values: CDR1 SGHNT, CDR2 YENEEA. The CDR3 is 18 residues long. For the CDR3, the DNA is TGTGCCAGCAGCTCCCAGAGGATAGCGGGAGTTGGAACCGGGGAGCTGTTTTTT. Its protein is CASSSQRIAGVGTGELFF.

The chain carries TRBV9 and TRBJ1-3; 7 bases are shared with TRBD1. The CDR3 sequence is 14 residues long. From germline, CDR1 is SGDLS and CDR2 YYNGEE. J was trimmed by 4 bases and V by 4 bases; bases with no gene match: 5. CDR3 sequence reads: CASSPQGGGNTIYF. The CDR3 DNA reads TGTGCCAGCAGCCCTCAGGGGGGAGGAAACACCATATATTTT.

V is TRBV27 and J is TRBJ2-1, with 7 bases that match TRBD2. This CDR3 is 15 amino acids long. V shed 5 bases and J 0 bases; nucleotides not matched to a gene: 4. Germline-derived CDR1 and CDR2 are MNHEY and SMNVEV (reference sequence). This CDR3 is CASSPSGYSYNEQFF. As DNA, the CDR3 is TGTGCCAGCAGTCCTAGCGGTTACTCCTACAATGAGCAGTTCTTC.

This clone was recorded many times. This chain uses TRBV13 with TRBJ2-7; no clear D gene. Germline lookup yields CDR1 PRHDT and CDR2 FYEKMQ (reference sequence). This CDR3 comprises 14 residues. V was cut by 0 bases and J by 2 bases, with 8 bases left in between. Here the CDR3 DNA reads TGTGCCAGCAGCTTAGGTCCGGTGACCTACGAGCAGTACGTC. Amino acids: CASSLGPVTYEQYV.

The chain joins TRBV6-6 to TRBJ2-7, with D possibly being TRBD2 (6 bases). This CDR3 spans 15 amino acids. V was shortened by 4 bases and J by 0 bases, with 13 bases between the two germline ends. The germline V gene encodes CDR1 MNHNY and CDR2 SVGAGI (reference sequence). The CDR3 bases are TGTGCCAGCAGTTCCGGCTGGCGGGGCTCCTACGAGCAGTACTTC. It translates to CASSSGWRGSYEQYF.

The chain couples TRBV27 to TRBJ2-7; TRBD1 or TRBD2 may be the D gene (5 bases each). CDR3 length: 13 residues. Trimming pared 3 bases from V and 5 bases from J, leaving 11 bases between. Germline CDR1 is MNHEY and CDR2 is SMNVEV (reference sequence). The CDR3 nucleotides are TGTGCCAGCAGTTTGAGTCGAGGGGACGAGCAGTACGTC. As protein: CASSLSRGDEQYV.

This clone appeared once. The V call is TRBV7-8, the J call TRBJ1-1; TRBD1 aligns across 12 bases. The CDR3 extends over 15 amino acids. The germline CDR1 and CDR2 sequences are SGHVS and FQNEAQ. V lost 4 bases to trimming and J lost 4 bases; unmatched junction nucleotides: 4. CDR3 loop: CASSSGTGGITEAFF. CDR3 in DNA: TGTGCCAGCAGCTCCGGGACAGGGGGCATCACTGAAGCTTTCTTT.

The CDR3 loop reads CASSFQGITDGYTF. For the CDR3, the DNA is TGTGCCAGCAGTTTTCAGGGGATTACTGATGGCTACACCTTC. The chain uses TRBV6-6 and TRBJ1-2; TRBD1 might be the D (6 bases). The CDR3 has 14 amino acids. With 4 bases removed from V and 6 bases from J, the gap between germline ends came to 15 bases. Per germline, CDR1 MNHNY and CDR2 SVGAGI (reference sequence).

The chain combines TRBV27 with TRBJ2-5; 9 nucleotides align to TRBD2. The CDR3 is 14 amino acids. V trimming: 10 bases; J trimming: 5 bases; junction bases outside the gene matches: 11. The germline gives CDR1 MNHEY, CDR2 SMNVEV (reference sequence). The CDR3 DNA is TGTGCCACGGGTACTAGCGGGCGTAGGGAGACCCAGTACTTC. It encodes CATGTSGRRETQYF.

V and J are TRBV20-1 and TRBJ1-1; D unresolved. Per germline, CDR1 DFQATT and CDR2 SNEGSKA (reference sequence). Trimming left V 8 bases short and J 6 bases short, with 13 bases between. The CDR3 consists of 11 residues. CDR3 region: CSPRGTSEAFF. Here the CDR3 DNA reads TGCAGTCCCCGAGGAACCTCTGAAGCTTTCTTT.

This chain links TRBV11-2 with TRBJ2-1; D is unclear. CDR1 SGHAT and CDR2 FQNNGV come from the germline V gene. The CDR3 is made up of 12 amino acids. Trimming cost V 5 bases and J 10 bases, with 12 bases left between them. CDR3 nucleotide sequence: TGTGCCAGCAGCCCAACCACCAGGGAGCAGTTCTTC. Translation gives CASSPTTREQFF.

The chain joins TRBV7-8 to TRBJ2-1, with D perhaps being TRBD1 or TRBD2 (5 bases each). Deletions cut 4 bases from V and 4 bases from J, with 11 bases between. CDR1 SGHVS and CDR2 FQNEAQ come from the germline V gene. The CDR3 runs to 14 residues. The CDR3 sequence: CASSSGRTYNEQFF. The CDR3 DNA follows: TGTGCCAGCAGCTCGGGACGGACTTACAATGAGCAGTTCTTC. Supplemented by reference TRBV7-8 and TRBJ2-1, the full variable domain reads GAGVSQSPRYKVAKRGQDVALRCDPISGHVSLFWYQQALGQGPEFLTYFQNEAQLDKSGLPSDRFFAERPEGSVSTLKIQRTQQEDSAVYLCASSSGRTYNEQFFGPGTRLTVL.

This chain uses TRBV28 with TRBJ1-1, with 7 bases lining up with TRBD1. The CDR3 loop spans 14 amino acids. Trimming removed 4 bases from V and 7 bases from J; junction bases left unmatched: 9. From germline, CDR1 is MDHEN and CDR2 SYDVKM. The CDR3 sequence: CASSSGGGYSEAFF. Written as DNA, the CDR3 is TGTGCCAGCAGTTCAGGGGGGGGTTACAGTGAAGCTTTCTTT.

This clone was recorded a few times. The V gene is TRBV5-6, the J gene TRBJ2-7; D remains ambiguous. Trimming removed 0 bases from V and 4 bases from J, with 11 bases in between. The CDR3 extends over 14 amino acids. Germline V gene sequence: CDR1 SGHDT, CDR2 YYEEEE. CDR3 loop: CASSLGEFPYEQYV. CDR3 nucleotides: TGTGCCAGCAGCTTGGGAGAGTTTCCTTACGAGCAGTACGTC.

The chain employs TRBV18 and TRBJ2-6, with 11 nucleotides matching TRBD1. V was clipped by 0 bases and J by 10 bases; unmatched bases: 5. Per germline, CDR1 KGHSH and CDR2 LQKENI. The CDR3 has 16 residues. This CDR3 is CASSPPGDRGTNVLTF. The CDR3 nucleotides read TGTGCCAGCTCACCACCGGGGGACAGGGGGACAAACGTCCTGACTTTC.

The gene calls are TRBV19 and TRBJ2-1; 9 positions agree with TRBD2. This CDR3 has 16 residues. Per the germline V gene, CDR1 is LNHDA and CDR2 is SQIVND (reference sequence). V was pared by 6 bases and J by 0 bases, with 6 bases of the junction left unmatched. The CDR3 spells CASSSLAGPSYNEQFF. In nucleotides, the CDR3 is TGTGCCAGTAGCTCCCTAGCGGGACCCTCCTACAATGAGCAGTTCTTC.

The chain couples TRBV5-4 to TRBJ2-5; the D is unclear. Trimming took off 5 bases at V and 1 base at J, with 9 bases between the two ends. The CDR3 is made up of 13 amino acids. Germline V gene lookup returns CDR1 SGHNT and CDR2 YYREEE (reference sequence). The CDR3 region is CASRWWVQETQYF. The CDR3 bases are TGTGCCAGCAGATGGTGGGTCCAAGAGACCCAGTACTTC.

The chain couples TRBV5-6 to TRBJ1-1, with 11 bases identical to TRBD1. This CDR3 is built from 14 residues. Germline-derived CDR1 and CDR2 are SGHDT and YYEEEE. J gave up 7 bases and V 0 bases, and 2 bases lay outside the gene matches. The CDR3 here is CASSLVGQGGEAFF. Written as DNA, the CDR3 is TGTGCCAGCAGCTTGGTGGGACAGGGGGGTGAAGCTTTCTTT.

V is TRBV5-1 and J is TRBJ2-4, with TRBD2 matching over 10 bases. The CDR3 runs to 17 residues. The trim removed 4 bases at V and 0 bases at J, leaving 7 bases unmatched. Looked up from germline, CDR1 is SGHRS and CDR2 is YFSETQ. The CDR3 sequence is CASSDGRLAGAKNIQYF. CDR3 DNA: TGCGCCAGCAGCGACGGAAGACTAGCGGGAGCCAAAAACATTCAGTACTTC.

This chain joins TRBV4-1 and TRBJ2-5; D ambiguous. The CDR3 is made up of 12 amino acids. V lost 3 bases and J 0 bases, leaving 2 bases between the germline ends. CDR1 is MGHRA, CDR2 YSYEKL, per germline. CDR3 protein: CASSHNQETQYF. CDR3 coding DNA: TGCGCCAGCAGCCATAACCAAGAGACCCAGTACTTC.

CDR3 DNA: TGCGCCAGCAGAACCGGACCCTCAGGGACTGAAGCTTTCTTT. Protein: CASRTGPSGTEAFF. The V gene is TRBV5-1, the J gene TRBJ1-1; tentatively, D is TRBD1 (5 bases). From germline, CDR1 is SGHRS and CDR2 YFSETQ. This CDR3 is 14 amino acids long. V was cut by 5 bases and J by 5 bases, with 16 bases left in between.

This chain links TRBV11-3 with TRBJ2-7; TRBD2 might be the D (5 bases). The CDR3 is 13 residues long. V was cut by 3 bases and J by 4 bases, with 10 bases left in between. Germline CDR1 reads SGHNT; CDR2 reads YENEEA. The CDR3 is CASSFTDSYEQYV. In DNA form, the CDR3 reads TGTGCCAGCAGCTTCACGGACTCATACGAGCAGTACGTC.

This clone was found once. This CDR3 reads CASSLAQGLWGTEAFF. CDR3 nucleotides: TGTGCCAGCAGCTTAGCGCAGGGGCTGTGGGGAACTGAAGCTTTCTTT. This chain connects TRBV7-9 to TRBJ1-1; D possibly corresponds to TRBD1 (6 bases). The CDR3 is 16 residues long. V was trimmed by 0 bases and J by 5 bases, leaving 16 bases between them. The germline gives CDR1 SEHNR, CDR2 FQNEAQ (reference sequence). Combining the CDR3 with reference TRBV7-9 and TRBJ1-1 gives the whole variable domain DTGVSQNPRHKITKRGQNVTFRCDPISEHNRLYWYRQTLGQGPEFLTYFQNEAQLEKSRLLSDRFSAERPKGSFSTLEIQRTEQGDSAMYLCASSLAQGLWGTEAFFGQGTRLTVV.

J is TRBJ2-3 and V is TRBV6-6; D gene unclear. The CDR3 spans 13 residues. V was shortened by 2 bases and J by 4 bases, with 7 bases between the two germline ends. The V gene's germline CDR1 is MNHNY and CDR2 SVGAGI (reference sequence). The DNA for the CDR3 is TGTGCCAGCAGTTACACTCGTTCAGATACGCAGTATTTT. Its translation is CASSYTRSDTQYF.

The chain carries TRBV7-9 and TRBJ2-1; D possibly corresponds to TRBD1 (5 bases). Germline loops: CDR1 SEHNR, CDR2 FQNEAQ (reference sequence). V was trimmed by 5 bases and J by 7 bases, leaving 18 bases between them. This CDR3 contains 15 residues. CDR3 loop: CASSLTQGTRNEQFF. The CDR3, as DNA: TGTGCCAGCAGCCTAACGCAGGGAACAAGGAATGAGCAGTTCTTC.

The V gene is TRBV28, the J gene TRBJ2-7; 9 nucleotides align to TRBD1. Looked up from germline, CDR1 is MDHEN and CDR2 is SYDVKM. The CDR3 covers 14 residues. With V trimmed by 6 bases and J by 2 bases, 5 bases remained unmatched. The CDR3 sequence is CASSGWDRAYEQYV. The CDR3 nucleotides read TGTGCCAGCAGCGGGTGGGACAGGGCCTACGAGCAGTACGTC.

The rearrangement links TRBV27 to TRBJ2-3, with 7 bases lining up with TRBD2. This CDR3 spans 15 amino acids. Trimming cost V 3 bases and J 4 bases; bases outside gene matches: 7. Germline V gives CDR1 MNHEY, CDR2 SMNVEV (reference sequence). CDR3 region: CASSFEWAGADTQYF. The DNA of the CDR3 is TGTGCCAGCAGTTTTGAATGGGCGGGGGCAGATACGCAGTATTTT.